This T cell receptor beta chain was found in a study of T cells after yellow fever vaccination. Study in general: The fractions with low cell numbers were processed using SMART-Seq v4 Ultra Low Input. Study results and caveats: Subsequent to the booster, the majority of primary-vaccination clones reappeared (around 95% CD4, more than 70% CD8).

The CDR3 spans 13 residues. Trimming left V 2 bases short and J 5 bases short, with 10 bases between. In germline, CDR1 is LNHDA, CDR2 SQIVND (reference sequence). TCRdb analysed the 5' RACE reads with MiXCR anew, one entry per CDR3 protein. The sample shows about 69,000 distinct CDR3 sequences, roughly 6% of them seen only once. The sample holds many counts of this clonotype. Antigen specificity is unknown. The TCR was taken from a man aged 18 to 29 who received the YFV17D yellow fever vaccine. V and J are TRBV19 and TRBJ2-7, with a possible D match to TRBD2 (5 bases). Specimen: CD4+ T cells sorted from PBMCs, collected roughly 15 days after the first yellow fever vaccination. The DNA for the CDR3 is TGTGCCAGTAGTATAAGGCTGCGGGACGAGCAGTACTTC. It encodes CASSIRLRDEQYF.